This entry concerns a single T cell receptor beta chain. The antigen remains undetermined. Since no conserved phenylalanine or tryptophan closes the CDR3, a read error is the likely cause. This entry is derived from a study of neurological immune-mediated disorders. General study points: HTLV-1-associated myelopathy ranked highest for TCR clonal expansion and multiple sclerosis lowest, beneath healthy controls.

From 2 million PBMCs stored at -80 C, the unsorted libraries were generated. The V gene end was trimmed by 4 bases and the J gene end by 5 bases; junction bases not matched to a gene: 8. The CDR3 contains 16 residues. Germline-derived CDR1 and CDR2 are SGHVS and FQNEAQ. Each sequencing run yielded over 200 million TCR-beta sequences from 15-18 subjects. TCRdb re-called the 5' RACE reads through MiXCR, storing one row per CDR3 protein. Of around 94,000 distinct CDR3 sequences in the sample, 3.5% were seen once. The chain recombines TRBV7-8 with TRBJ2-1; the match to TRBD1 covers 10 bases. The sequence was collected from a woman between 18 and 29 years old with multiple sclerosis. Material for sequencing was PBMCs. The CDR3 region is CASSSDRTGGNNEQFN. The CDR3 DNA is TGTGCCAGCAGCTCTGACAGGACAGGGGGGAACAATGAGCAGTTCAAC.